This T cell receptor beta chain was sequenced in a study of T cell responses to AZD1222 COVID-19 vaccine. Study-wide background: Whether given at about 4 or about 12 weeks, second doses were pooled.

The table came from immunoSEQ multiplex PCR; TCRdb's copy has only in-frame clones and leaves some out. The data contain 120,000 to 150,000 clones, roughly 90% of them singletons. V gave up 6 bases and J gave up 6 bases, with 15 bases separating them. Looked up from germline, CDR1 is SNHLY and CDR2 is FYNNEI. The CDR3 runs 13 residues. Specimen: peripheral blood, collected on day 0 of AZD1222 vaccination. The rearrangement uses TRBV2 and TRBJ2-7; D ambiguous. The origin of this receptor is an adult in good health. The CDR3 region has the DNA TGTGCCAGCAGAAGCACCCCCTACCGCGAGCAGTACTTC. Its translation is CASRSTPYREQYF. Full variable domain (rest looked up from reference TRBV2 and TRBJ2-7): EPEVTQTPSHQVTQMGQEVILRCVPISNHLYFYWYRQILGQKVEFLVSFYNNEISEKSEIFDDQFSVERPDGSNFTLKIRSTKLEDSAMYFCASRSTPYREQYFGPGTRLTVT.